This entry lists 20 T cell receptor beta chains sequenced from one sample in a study of blood T cell repertoires in COVID-19. Clones were sequenced by immunoSEQ multiplex PCR, and TCRdb holds only the in-frame ones, with some missing. Among 300,000 to 400,000 clones listed, roughly 89% were seen once. The sequencing sample was made of PBMCs or T cells enriched from blood (not recorded which). These receptors came from a man in his 60s who had recovered from COVID-19.

The rearrangement uses TRBV7-2 and TRBJ2-7; D is ambiguous. The germline V and J ends were trimmed by 5 bases and 1 base, with 15 bases remaining between them. The CDR3 extends over 15 amino acids. Looked up from germline, CDR1 is SGHTA and CDR2 is FQGNSA. CDR3 sequence: CASSPDVADSYEQYF. The DNA for the CDR3 is TGTGCCAGCAGCCCCGACGTAGCAGATTCCTACGAGCAGTACTTC.

The chain links TRBV19 to TRBJ1-3, with D unresolved. Between the trimmed V and J ends, which lost 4 bases and 2 bases, there was a span of 9 bases. Germline-derived CDR1 and CDR2 are LNHDA and SQIVND (reference sequence). The CDR3 has 14 amino acids. The CDR3 region is CASSSSGTGNTIYF. Written as DNA, the CDR3 is TGTGCCAGTAGTAGCTCCGGGACTGGAAACACCATATATTTT.

The chain links TRBV5-6 to TRBJ1-6; no firm D call. Germline values: CDR1 SGHDT, CDR2 YYEEEE. The CDR3 spans 15 residues. Trimming pared 4 bases from V and 10 bases from J, leaving 18 bases between. CDR3 bases: TGTGCCAGCAGCCCCTGGGAGGGTAGCGGATCACCCCTCCACTTT. It encodes CASSPWEGSGSPLHF.

The chain uses TRBV24-1 and TRBJ2-2; 11 nucleotides match TRBD2. The CDR3 sequence is 17 residues long. Germline assignment: CDR1 KGHDR and CDR2 SFDVKD. V was pared by 0 bases and J by 3 bases, with 2 bases of the junction left unmatched. The CDR3 spells CATSDLLAGGHTGELFF. CDR3 sequence (DNA): TGTGCCACCAGTGATTTGTTAGCGGGAGGGCACACCGGGGAGCTGTTTTTT.

The rearrangement uses TRBV10-3 and TRBJ1-1, with D unresolved. Trimming removed 4 bases from V and 6 bases from J, with 15 bases in between. CDR1 and CDR2 from the germline V gene are ENHRY and SYGVKD. The CDR3 spans 14 residues. The CDR3 region is CAISVALGVAEAFF. The CDR3 coding sequence is TGTGCCATCAGTGTAGCCCTGGGAGTGGCTGAAGCTTTCTTT.

This rearrangement joins TRBV21-1 to TRBJ1-2; TRBD1 is the table's D call and was not checked against the DNA. TRBV21-1 is an annotated pseudogene. This CDR3 is built from 14 residues. In nucleotides, the CDR3 is TGTGCCAGCACCAATTGGACAGCTAACTATGGCTACACCTTC. It encodes CASTNWTANYGYTF.

The chain couples TRBV11-2 to TRBJ1-4; D might be TRBD1 (6 bases). Germline CDR1 reads SGHAT; CDR2 reads FQNNGV. The length of the CDR3 is 15 residues. V was cut by 2 bases and J by 8 bases, with 15 bases left in between. The CDR3 nucleotides are TGTGCCAGCAGCTTAATGTGGGCAGGGGACGAAAAACTGTTTTTT. The encoded protein is CASSLMWAGDEKLFF.

This clone came up once. V gene TRBV4-1 combines with J gene TRBJ2-2; 9 bases match TRBD2. Losses at the gene ends were 8 bases for V and 1 base for J; bases not matched to a gene: 5. The CDR3 has 15 amino acids. Germline V gives CDR1 MGHRA, CDR2 YSYEKL. The CDR3 DNA reads TGCGCCAGCTCCCCTAGCGGGGTGAACACCGGGGAGCTGTTTTTT. Protein product: CASSPSGVNTGELFF.

The chain combines TRBV5-1 with TRBJ2-5; weak D call: TRBD1 (6 bases). V gave up 4 bases and J gave up 1 base, with 11 bases separating them. The V gene's germline CDR1 is SGHRS and CDR2 YFSETQ. The CDR3 runs to 14 residues. In DNA, the CDR3 is TGCGCCAGCAGCCAAAGGACAGTCCAAGAGACCCAGTACTTC. This translates into CASSQRTVQETQYF.

V usage is TRBV12-3 or TRBV12-4 and J usage is TRBJ1-5; TRBD1 agrees at 8 bases. CDR3 length: 13 residues. J lost 4 bases, V lost 5 bases, and 1 base had no gene match. The CDR3 here is CASSGQGNQPQHF. The CDR3 DNA reads as TGTGCCAGCAGTGGACAGGGAAATCAGCCCCAGCATTTT.

This clone has only one observation. V is TRBV2 and J is TRBJ2-5; D call uncertain. V gave up 3 bases and J gave up 2 bases, with 7 bases separating them. The CDR3 totals 13 residues. Germline V CDR1 and CDR2: SNHLY, FYNNEI. Written as DNA, the CDR3 is TGTGCCAGCAGTGAGTACGGGCAAGAGACCCAGTACTTC. Its protein is CASSEYGQETQYF.

V is TRBV9 and J is TRBJ2-7, with a weak D call TRBD1 (6 bases). With 0 bases removed from V and 2 bases from J, the gap between germline ends came to 9 bases. The CDR3 length is 14 residues. From germline, CDR1 is SGDLS and CDR2 YYNGEE. The CDR3 sequence: CASSVGTDPYEQYF. CDR3 DNA: TGTGCCAGCAGCGTAGGGACAGACCCCTACGAGCAGTACTTC.

The chain uses TRBV6-2 or TRBV6-3 and TRBJ1-2, with D possibly TRBD1 on 5 matching bases. Trimming pared 6 bases from V and 4 bases from J, leaving 15 bases between. This CDR3 has 14 residues. Germline V gene sequence: CDR1 MNHEY, CDR2 SVGEGT. CDR3 nucleotide sequence: TGTGCCAGCAGCGGGCCGACAGACTTCTATGGCTACACCTTC. It is translated as CASSGPTDFYGYTF.

The chain couples TRBV5-5 to TRBJ1-3; D unclear. Germline values: CDR1 SGHKS, CDR2 YYEKEE (reference sequence). This CDR3 has 17 amino acids. V lost 0 bases and J lost 0, with 13 bases in between. CDR3 amino acids: CASSLAGSTRSGNTIYF. DNA of the CDR3: TGTGCCAGCAGCTTGGCGGGTTCCACCCGCTCTGGAAACACCATATATTTT.

The chain recombines TRBV6-5 with TRBJ1-2; D ambiguous. This CDR3 has 13 residues. CDR1 and CDR2 (germline): MNHEY, SVGAGI. The V and J ends lost 7 bases and 4 bases respectively, with 13 bases between them. The CDR3 nucleotides are TGTGCCAGCAAAAGGGAGAGAGCCTATGGCTACACCTTC. This sequence encodes CASKRERAYGYTF.

This clone was counted a few times. The chain links TRBV4-2 to TRBJ2-3, with a tentative D call TRBD2 (5 bases). The germline CDR1 and CDR2 sequences are LGHNA and YNFKEQ. The CDR3 runs 14 residues. Trimming removed 0 bases at V and 6 bases at J, with 10 bases between. The CDR3 sequence is CASSQEDWRDTQYF. In nucleotides, the CDR3 is TGTGCCAGCAGCCAAGAGGACTGGCGGGATACGCAGTATTTT.

J is TRBJ2-2 and V is TRBV11-2; D not certain. CDR3 length: 13 residues. The germline V and J ends were trimmed by 1 base and 5 bases, with 5 bases remaining between them. CDR1 is SGHAT, CDR2 FQNNGV, per germline. In nucleotides, the CDR3 is TGTGCCAGCAGCTTAGTGGAGACCGGGGAGCTGTTTTTT. This sequence encodes CASSLVETGELFF.

The chain combines TRBV6-5 with TRBJ1-5; TRBD1 is a possible D gene (5 bases). V was cut by 8 bases and J by 9 bases, with 17 bases left in between. Germline loops: CDR1 MNHEY, CDR2 SVGAGI. The CDR3 extends over 13 amino acids. The CDR3 protein is CASGAGQGRPQHF. As DNA, the CDR3 is TGTGCCAGCGGGGCGGGGCAGGGTCGGCCCCAGCATTTT.

The chain links TRBV3-1 (or the pseudogene TRBV3-2) to TRBJ2-6; maybe TRBD2 (6 bases). CDR1 LGHDT and CDR2 YNNKEL come from the germline V gene (reference sequence). The CDR3 is made up of 14 amino acids. The germline V and J ends were trimmed by 0 bases and 15 bases, with 15 bases remaining between them. This chain's CDR3 is CASSQDLYGGDLTF. The CDR3, as DNA: TGTGCCAGCAGCCAAGATCTATACGGCGGGGACCTGACTTTC.

The CDR3 DNA reads TGTGCCAGCAGCCCCGGTTCGGACTTCGGCTCACCCCTCCACTTT. Translating it yields CASSPGSDFGSPLHF. The V and J genes are TRBV9 and TRBJ1-6; no clear D. The CDR3 spans 15 residues. Trimming stripped 4 bases from V and 10 bases from J, with 18 bases between. Germline V gives CDR1 SGDLS, CDR2 YYNGEE. Looking up the rest from reference TRBV9 and TRBJ1-6 gives the full variable domain: DSGVTQTPKHLITATGQRVTLRCSPRSGDLSVYWYQQSLDQGLQFLIQYYNGEERAKGNILERFSAQQFPDLHSELNLSSLELGDSALYFCASSPGSDFGSPLHFGNGTRLTVT.